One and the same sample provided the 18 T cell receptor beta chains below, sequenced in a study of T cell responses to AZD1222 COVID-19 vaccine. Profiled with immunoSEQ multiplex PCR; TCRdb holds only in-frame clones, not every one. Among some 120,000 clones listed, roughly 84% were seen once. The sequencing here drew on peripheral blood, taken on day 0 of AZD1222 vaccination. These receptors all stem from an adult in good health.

CDR3: CASSQMAGLVTLHF. For the CDR3, the DNA is TGTGCCAGCAGCCAAATGGCAGGCTTAGTCACCCTCCACTTT. The chain recombines TRBV3-1 (or the pseudogene TRBV3-2) with TRBJ1-6, with no clear D. Germline loops: CDR1 LGHDT, CDR2 YNNKEL (reference sequence). Trimming left V 2 bases short and J 14 bases short, with 16 bases between. This CDR3 region has 14 residues.

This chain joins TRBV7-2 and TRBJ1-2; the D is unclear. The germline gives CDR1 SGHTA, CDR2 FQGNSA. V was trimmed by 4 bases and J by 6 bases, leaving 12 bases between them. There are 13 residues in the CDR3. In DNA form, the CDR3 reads TGTGCCAGCAGCTACGGGTCCCTCGATGGCTACACCTTC. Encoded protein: CASSYGSLDGYTF.

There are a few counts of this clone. CDR3 DNA sequence: TGTGCCAGCAGCTTGGGCAGGGGTGGAAACACCATATATTTT. It codes for CASSLGRGGNTIYF. V usage is TRBV5-6 and J usage is TRBJ1-3; perhaps TRBD1 as D (6 bases). The CDR3 runs to 14 residues. Germline-derived CDR1 and CDR2 are SGHDT and YYEEEE. V was cut by 0 bases and J by 3 bases, with 7 bases left in between.

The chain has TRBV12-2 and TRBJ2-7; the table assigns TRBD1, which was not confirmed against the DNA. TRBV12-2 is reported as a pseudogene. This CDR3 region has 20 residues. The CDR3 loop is CASRPLRDSVEDQQTYEQYF. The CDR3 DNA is TGTGCAAGTCGCCCCCTCAGGGACAGCGTCGAAGACCAACAGACCTACGAGCAGTACTTC.

CDR3 nucleotide sequence: TGCGCCAGCAGCCAACCAAGGACAGGCGGTGGCTACACCTTC. Translated, it gives CASSQPRTGGGYTF. V is TRBV4-1 and J is TRBJ1-2, with 7 bases aligning to TRBD1. CDR3 length: 14 residues. Looked up from germline, CDR1 is MGHRA and CDR2 is YSYEKL. The V segment lost 2 bases and the J segment 7 bases; nucleotides outside the gene matches: 7.

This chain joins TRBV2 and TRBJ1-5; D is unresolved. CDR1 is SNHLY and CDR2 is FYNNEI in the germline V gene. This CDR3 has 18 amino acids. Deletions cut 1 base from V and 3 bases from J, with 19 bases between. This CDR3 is CASSEGWPFGVYNQPQHF. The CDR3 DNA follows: TGTGCCAGCAGTGAAGGGTGGCCCTTCGGGGTTTACAATCAGCCCCAGCATTTT. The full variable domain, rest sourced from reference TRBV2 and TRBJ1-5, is EPEVTQTPSHQVTQMGQEVILRCVPISNHLYFYWYRQILGQKVEFLVSFYNNEISEKSEIFDDQFSVERPDGSNFTLKIRSTKLEDSAMYFCASSEGWPFGVYNQPQHFGDGTRLSIL.

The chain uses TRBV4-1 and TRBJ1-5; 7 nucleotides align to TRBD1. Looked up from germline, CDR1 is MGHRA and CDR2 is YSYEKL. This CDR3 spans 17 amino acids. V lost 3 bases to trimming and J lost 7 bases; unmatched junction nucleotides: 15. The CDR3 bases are TGCGCCAGCAGCCAGAGGCTGAGACAGGGACCCAGCCAGCCCCAGCATTTT. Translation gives CASSQRLRQGPSQPQHF.

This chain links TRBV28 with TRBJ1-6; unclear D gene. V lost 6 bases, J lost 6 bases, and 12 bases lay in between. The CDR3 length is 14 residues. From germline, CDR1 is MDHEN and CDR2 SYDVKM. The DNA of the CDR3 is TGTGCCAGCAGCCGCCCGGGTCCTAATTCACCCCTCCACTTT. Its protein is CASSRPGPNSPLHF.

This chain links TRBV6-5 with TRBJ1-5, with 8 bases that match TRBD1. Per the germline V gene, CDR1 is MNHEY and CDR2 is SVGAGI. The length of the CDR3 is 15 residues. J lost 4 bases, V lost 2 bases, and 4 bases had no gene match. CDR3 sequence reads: CASSYRQGANQPQHF. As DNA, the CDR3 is TGTGCCAGCAGTTACAGGCAGGGGGCGAATCAGCCCCAGCATTTT.

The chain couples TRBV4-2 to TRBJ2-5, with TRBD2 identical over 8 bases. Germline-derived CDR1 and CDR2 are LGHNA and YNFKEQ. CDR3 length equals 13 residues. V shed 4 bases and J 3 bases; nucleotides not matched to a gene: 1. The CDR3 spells CASSPGGKETQYF. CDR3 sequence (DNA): TGTGCCAGCAGCCCGGGGGGGAAAGAGACCCAGTACTTC.

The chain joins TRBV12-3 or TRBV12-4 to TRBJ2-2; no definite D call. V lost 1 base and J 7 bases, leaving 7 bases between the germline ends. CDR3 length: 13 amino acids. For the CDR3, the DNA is TGTGCCAGCAGTTTAGTTGGCGTCGGGGAGCTGTTTTTT. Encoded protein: CASSLVGVGELFF.

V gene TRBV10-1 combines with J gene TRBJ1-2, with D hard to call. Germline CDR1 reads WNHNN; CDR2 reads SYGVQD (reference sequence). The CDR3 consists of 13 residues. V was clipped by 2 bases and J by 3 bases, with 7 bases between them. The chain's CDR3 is CASSEAADYGYTF. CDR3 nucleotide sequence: TGCGCCAGCAGTGAGGCGGCCGACTATGGCTACACCTTC.

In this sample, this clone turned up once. CDR3 sequence: CATQRGDSPLHF. The DNA for the CDR3 is TGTGCCACCCAGCGGGGGGATTCACCCCTCCACTTT. The rearrangement joins TRBV15 to TRBJ1-6, with D tentatively TRBD1 (5 bases). Trimming took 8 bases from V and 8 from J, leaving 10 bases between them. This CDR3 has 12 amino acids. Germline V CDR1 and CDR2: LNHNV, YYDKDF (reference sequence).

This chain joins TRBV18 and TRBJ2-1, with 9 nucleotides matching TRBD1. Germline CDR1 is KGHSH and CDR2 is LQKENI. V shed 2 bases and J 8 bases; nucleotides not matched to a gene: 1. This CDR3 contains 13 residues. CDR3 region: CASSPTGGDEQFF. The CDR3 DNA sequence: TGTGCCAGCTCACCAACAGGGGGCGATGAGCAGTTCTTC.

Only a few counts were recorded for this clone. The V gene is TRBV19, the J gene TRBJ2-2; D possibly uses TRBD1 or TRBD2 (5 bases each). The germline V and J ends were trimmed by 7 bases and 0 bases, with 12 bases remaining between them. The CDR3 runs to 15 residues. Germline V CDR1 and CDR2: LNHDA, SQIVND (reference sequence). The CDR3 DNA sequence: TGTGCCAGTAAGAGGGACCGAGCGAACACCGGGGAGCTGTTTTTT. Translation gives CASKRDRANTGELFF.

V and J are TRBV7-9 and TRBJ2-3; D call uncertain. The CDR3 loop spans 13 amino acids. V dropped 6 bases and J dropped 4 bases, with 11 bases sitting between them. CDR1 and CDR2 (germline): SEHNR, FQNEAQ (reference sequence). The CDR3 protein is CASRPAGADTQYF. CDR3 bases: TGTGCCAGCAGACCGGCAGGCGCAGATACGCAGTATTTT.

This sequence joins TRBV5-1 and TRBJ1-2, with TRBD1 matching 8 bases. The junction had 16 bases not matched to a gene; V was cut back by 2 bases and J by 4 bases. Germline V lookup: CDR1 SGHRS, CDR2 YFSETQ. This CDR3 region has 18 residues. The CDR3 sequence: CASSFFGGTGWSGYGYTF. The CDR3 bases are TGCGCCAGCAGCTTCTTTGGAGGGACAGGTTGGTCGGGCTATGGCTACACCTTC.

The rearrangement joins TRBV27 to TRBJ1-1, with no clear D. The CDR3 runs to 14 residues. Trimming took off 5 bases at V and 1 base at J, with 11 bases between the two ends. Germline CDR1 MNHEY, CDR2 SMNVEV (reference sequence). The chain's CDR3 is CASSLWGGNTEAFF. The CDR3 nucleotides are TGTGCCAGCAGTCTATGGGGTGGGAACACTGAAGCTTTCTTT.